This T cell receptor beta chain came from a study of blood T cell repertoires in COVID-19. Study-wide background: Both acute and convalescent COVID-19 samples were obtained from the United States, Italy and Spain. The cDNA or gDNA used as material had been derived from T cells, B-cell-depleted T cells, or PBMCs.

Original methodology: Estimation of nucleated cell counts relied on the amplification of reference gene primers. The assay was immunoSEQ multiplex PCR, and TCRdb's table has in-frame clones only and misses some. That table supplies the V and J calls and clone size; D and trimming were determined from the DNA. In the table there are around 68,000 clones, 82% of which are singletons. The sequence was collected from a man of 80 years or more with active COVID-19. The sequenced sample consisted of peripheral blood.

In DNA, the CDR3 is TGTGCCAGCAGTTTCAACAAACCGGGGACTAGCGGAAACAATGAGCAGTTCTTC. This encodes CASSFNKPGTSGNNEQFF. The chain joins TRBV6-2 or TRBV6-3 to TRBJ2-1; 11 bases fit TRBD2. Germline V gives CDR1 MNHEY, CDR2 SVGEGT. The CDR3 contains 18 residues. The ends lost 4 bases at V and 5 bases at J; junction bases unmatched: 13.